The entry that follows covers one T cell receptor beta chain sequence. Its antigen is still unknown. It was with random hexamers that 0.5 to 1 ug RNA was reverse transcribed. Amplification of TCR beta CDR3 spanned 54 Vbeta and 13 Jbeta via immunoSEQ multiplex PCR. TCRdb used MiXCR to reprocess the immunoSEQ multiplex PCR reads, holding one entry per CDR3 protein. The sample lists around 150,000 distinct CDR3 sequences, 85% to 95% occurring once. The source of the sample is a study of CD8 T cells in Susac syndrome. Study-wide results and caveats: Only a relatively small number of individuals were included in the TCR sequencing and HLA analysis.

While serving as controls, healthy donors were matched for age and sex. Isolation of CD8+ and CD4+ T cells was performed negatively, whereas enrichment of TEMRA cells was done by FACS. This CDR3 is 15 amino acids long. Germline assignment: CDR1 SGHAT and CDR2 FQDESV (reference sequence). V dropped 5 bases and J dropped 7 bases, with 18 bases sitting between them. The sample taken for sequencing was CD4+ T cells from PBMCs. The sequence was collected from a human donor in good health. The chain employs TRBV11-1 and TRBJ2-1, with D tentatively TRBD1 or TRBD2 (5 bases each). The CDR3 sequence is CASSPSGTLGNEQFF. In nucleotides, the CDR3 is TGTGCCAGCAGCCCATCCGGGACCCTGGGGAATGAGCAGTTCTTC.